A selection of T cell receptor beta chains follows, all from one sample in a study of cytomegalovirus exposure and HLA in healthy donors. The data were produced by immunoSEQ multiplex PCR, yet TCRdb's version contains in-frame clones alone and is incomplete. The sample shows 82,000 or so clones, roughly 80% of them seen only once. Sequencing input: PBMCs. The receptors derive from a woman in her forties or fifties in good health and CMV-seropositive. Both conserved end residues are part of each CDR3. The D gene is left open where the match is weak. Expanded clones are given a class, and other clones once, few, many or no size at all.

TRBJ2-7 | NA | 12 | TRBV30 | NA | TGTGCCTGGAGTGTACAGTCCTACGAGCAGTACTTC | CAWSVQSYEQYF
TRBJ1-2 | NA | 11 | TRBV25-1 | NA | TGTGCCAGCAGTAGTGTAGCTGGCTACACCTTC | CASSSVAGYTF
TRBJ2-1 | NA | 15 | TRBV30 | TRBD2 | TGTGCCTGGCGCGCCTGGACTAGCGGGAGCTATGAGCAGTTCTTC | CAWRAWTSGSYEQFF
TRBJ1-6 | NA | 14 | TRBV5-6 | NA | TGTGCCAGCAGCTTGCTTAGGGGCAATTCACCCCTCCACTTT | CASSLLRGNSPLHF
TRBJ1-1 | NA | 15 | TRBV11-1 | TRBD1 | TGTGCCAGCAGCTTCAGACAGGGGCCGGGGACTGAAGCTTTCTTT | CASSFRQGPGTEAFF
TRBJ2-3 | once | 16 | TRBV29-1 | NA | TGCAGCGTCGCCCCGCCTGCCGGGATACTCACAGATACGCAGTATTTT | CSVAPPAGILTDTQYF
TRBJ2-5 | few | 13 | TRBV18 | NA | TGTGCCAGCTCACCAATCTCCGCGGAGACCCAGTACTTC | CASSPISAETQYF
TRBJ2-7 | NA | 12 | TRBV6-6 | NA | TGTGCCAGCAGTTATACGGTTTACGAGCAGTACTTC | CASSYTVYEQYF
TRBJ1-1 | NA | 14 | TRBV5-4 | TRBD1 | TGTGCCAGCAGCTCACAGGGGGTAGACACTGAAGCTTTCTTT | CASSSQGVDTEAFF
TRBJ2-7 | NA | 13 | TRBV27 | NA | TGTGCCAGCAGTTTAGGTCTAGCGTACGAGCAGTACTTC | CASSLGLAYEQYF
TRBJ1-1 | NA | 13 | TRBV7-8 | NA | TGTGCCAGCAGCCAAGGACAGAACACTGAAGCTTTCTTT | CASSQGQNTEAFF